Following are 27 T cell receptor beta chains from one sample sequenced in a study of T cell responses to AZD1222 COVID-19 vaccine. Sequenced by immunoSEQ multiplex PCR; TCRdb stores in-frame clones only, minus some. The repertoire holds approximately 150,000 clones, with around 94% as singletons. Specimen: peripheral blood, collected on day 0 of AZD1222 vaccination. The origin of the receptors is an adult in good health.

This clone was counted a single time. The chain is built from TRBV6-5 and TRBJ1-1; D gene uncertain. Germline V gene sequence: CDR1 MNHEY, CDR2 SVGAGI. The CDR3 sequence is 14 residues long. V was clipped by 6 bases and J by 0 bases, with 11 bases between them. CDR3 in amino acids: CASRPRAMNTEAFF. The CDR3 DNA sequence: TGTGCCAGCAGACCACGGGCGATGAACACTGAAGCTTTCTTT.

The V and J genes are TRBV14 and TRBJ1-2; D gene uncertain. CDR3 size: 13 residues. CDR1 and CDR2 (germline): SGHDN, FVKESK. The germline V and J ends were trimmed by 4 bases and 2 bases, with 8 bases remaining between them. The CDR3 protein is CASSRERNYGYTF. CDR3 coding DNA: TGTGCCAGCAGCCGGGAGCGAAACTATGGCTACACCTTC.

J is TRBJ1-1 and V is TRBV5-4, with 7 bases aligning to TRBD1. This CDR3 has 14 residues. Germline V gene data show CDR1 as SGHNT and CDR2 as YYREEE (reference sequence). V was clipped by 5 bases and J by 0 bases; unmatched bases: 4. This chain's CDR3 is CASSTGAMNTEAFF. The CDR3 DNA sequence: TGTGCCAGCAGTACAGGGGCCATGAACACTGAAGCTTTCTTT. Based on the CDR3 plus reference TRBV5-4 and TRBJ1-1, the full variable domain is ETGVTQSPTHLIKTRGQQVTLRCSSQSGHNTVSWYQQALGQGPQFIFQYYREEENGRGNFPPRFSGLQFPNYSSELNVNALELDDSALYLCASSTGAMNTEAFFGQGTRLTVV.

This chain links TRBV5-1 with TRBJ1-2, with 7 bases identical to TRBD1. V gave up 4 bases and J gave up 4 bases; unmatched junction bases: 10. This CDR3 contains 15 residues. CDR1 is SGHRS and CDR2 is YFSETQ in the germline V gene. CDR3 amino acids: CASSPGQEKVYGYTF. The CDR3 DNA sequence: TGCGCCAGCAGCCCAGGACAGGAGAAAGTCTATGGCTACACCTTC. The full variable domain, completed using reference TRBV5-1 and TRBJ1-2, is KAGVTQTPRYLIKTRGQQVTLSCSPISGHRSVSWYQQTPGQGLQFLFEYFSETQRNKGNFPGRFSGRQFSNSRSEMNVSTLELGDSALYLCASSPGQEKVYGYTFGSGTRLTVV.

The chain recombines TRBV4-1 with TRBJ2-3, with D unclear. Trimming stripped 2 bases from V and 6 bases from J, with 24 bases between. Germline CDR1 is MGHRA and CDR2 is YSYEKL. The CDR3 is 18 amino acids. CDR3 residues: CASSQTRVGLSSSDTQYF. CDR3 DNA sequence: TGCGCCAGCAGCCAAACGCGAGTCGGGTTGTCCTCCTCGGATACGCAGTATTTT.

The CDR3 DNA reads TGTGCCAGCTCACCAAATGGGGGCGCAAACTATGGCTACACCTTC. Its translation is CASSPNGGANYGYTF. The V and J genes are TRBV18 and TRBJ1-2; D is perhaps TRBD1 (6 bases). This CDR3 is 15 amino acids long. V lost 2 bases to trimming and J lost 2 bases, with 12 bases between them. Looked up from germline, CDR1 is KGHSH and CDR2 is LQKENI.

The chain is built from TRBV6-2 or TRBV6-3 and TRBJ2-7; possibly TRBD1 or TRBD2 for D (5 bases each). The V and J ends lost 4 bases and 4 bases respectively, with 17 bases between them. The CDR3 has 15 amino acids. Germline lookup yields CDR1 MNHEY and CDR2 SVGEGT. Here the CDR3 reads CASSFRDPIIYEQYV. Here the CDR3 DNA reads TGTGCCAGCAGTTTCCGGGACCCGATTATATACGAGCAGTACGTC.

The chain carries TRBV7-9 and TRBJ1-5, with TRBD1 as a possible D gene (5 bases). V lost 1 base and J lost 5, with 6 bases in between. Germline V gives CDR1 SEHNR, CDR2 FQNEAQ (reference sequence). This CDR3 region has 13 residues. CDR3 DNA sequence: TGTGCCAGCAGCTTAGAAGGGGATCAGCCCCAGCATTTT. It encodes CASSLEGDQPQHF.

The chain recombines TRBV18 with TRBJ1-3, with D possibly matching TRBD1 (5 bases). The CDR3 totals 15 residues. Trimming shortened V by 0 bases and J by 2 bases, and 8 bases separated the two germline ends. Germline V gives CDR1 KGHSH, CDR2 LQKENI. In nucleotides, the CDR3 is TGTGCCAGCTCACCACCCCAGGGCCCTGGAAACACCATATATTTT. Translating gives CASSPPQGPGNTIYF. The complete variable domain, with remaining parts taken from reference TRBV18 and TRBJ1-3, reads NAGVMQNPRHLVRRRGQEARLRCSPMKGHSHVYWYRQLPEEGLKFMVYLQKENIIDESGMPKERFSAEFPKEGPSILRIQQVVRGDSAAYFCASSPPQGPGNTIYFGEGSWLTVV.

This sequence joins TRBV30 and TRBJ2-1; weak D call: TRBD2 (6 bases). The germline gives CDR1 GTSNPN, CDR2 SVGIG (reference sequence). Trimming removed 0 bases from V and 8 bases from J, with 17 bases in between. This CDR3 region has 15 residues. The CDR3 protein is CAWSVLAGILDEQFF. CDR3 bases: TGTGCCTGGAGTGTACTTGCGGGAATTCTCGATGAGCAGTTCTTC.

The rearrangement links TRBV16 to TRBJ1-5; D call uncertain. The germline V and J ends were trimmed by 0 bases and 3 bases, with 9 bases remaining between them. CDR3 length equals 15 residues. The germline V gene encodes CDR1 KGHSY and CDR2 FQNENV. CDR3 DNA: TGTGCCAGCAGCCAATCTGGACTGAACAATCAGCCCCAGCATTTT. The encoded protein is CASSQSGLNNQPQHF.

The CDR3 protein is CSVGHSSQNTEAFF. In DNA, the CDR3 is TGCAGCGTAGGCCATTCATCACAGAACACTGAAGCTTTCTTT. The chain joins TRBV29-1 to TRBJ1-1; unclear D gene. Germline CDR1 is SQVTM and CDR2 is ANQGSEA. Deletions cut 6 bases from V and 1 base from J, with 15 bases between. The CDR3 has 14 residues.

The chain couples TRBV28 to TRBJ2-7; the D is unclear. The CDR3 covers 14 residues. V was shortened by 5 bases and J by 0 bases, with 11 bases between the two germline ends. Germline CDR1 and CDR2: MDHEN and SYDVKM. In nucleotides, the CDR3 is TGTGCCAGCAGTCCCGCCGGTATCTCCTACGAGCAGTACGTC. Encoded protein: CASSPAGISYEQYV.

On this clone itself: One end of the junction is discordant with germline, which a read error may explain. This sequence joins TRBV7-9 and TRBJ1-2; D not resolved. CDR3 length: 15 residues. Germline loops: CDR1 SEHNR, CDR2 FQNEAQ (reference sequence). The CDR3 is CASSLSRKPNHGYTF. In DNA, the CDR3 is TGTGCCAGCAGCTTAAGTCGGAAGCCTAACCATGGCTACACCTTC.

The chain has TRBV9 and TRBJ1-2, with D perhaps TRBD1 (5 bases). There are 14 residues in the CDR3. Germline CDR1 reads SGDLS; CDR2 reads YYNGEE. V shed 0 bases and J shed 1 base, with 7 bases lying between them. CDR3 nucleotides: TGTGCCAGCAGCGTAGTAAGGGGTAACTATGGCTACACCTTC. Protein: CASSVVRGNYGYTF.

This clone was picked up one time. The germline gene is not matched at one end of the junction; a read error may be the cause. The rearrangement joins TRBV18 to TRBJ1-4, with a weak D call TRBD1 (6 bases). The CDR3 is 15 amino acids. Germline V gene data show CDR1 as KGHSH and CDR2 as LQKENI. In nucleotides, the CDR3 is TGTGCCAGCTCCCCACTACAGGGAGCCAATGAAAAACTGTTTTTT. Protein sequence: CASSPLQGANEKLFF.

This rearrangement joins TRBV18 to TRBJ2-2, with D perhaps being TRBD1 or TRBD2 (5 bases each). The CDR3 extends over 15 amino acids. Trimming left V 3 bases short and J 4 bases short, with 12 bases between. The germline gives CDR1 KGHSH, CDR2 LQKENI. The CDR3 protein is CASSPGTGSTGELFF. The CDR3 nucleotides are TGTGCCAGCTCACCCGGGACGGGAAGCACCGGGGAGCTGTTTTTT.

The chain couples TRBV27 to TRBJ1-1, with unresolved D. Germline-derived CDR1 and CDR2 are MNHEY and SMNVEV (reference sequence). The CDR3 consists of 16 residues. Trimming pared 6 bases from V and 3 bases from J, leaving 20 bases between. CDR3 bases: TGTGCCAGCAGCCTTGGACCAAAGCTGGCCCACACTGAAGCTTTCTTT. As protein: CASSLGPKLAHTEAFF.

The chain combines TRBV7-2 with TRBJ2-7; no clear D. Germline V gives CDR1 SGHTA, CDR2 FQGNSA. Trimming pared 2 bases from V and 6 bases from J, leaving 11 bases between. The CDR3 loop spans 13 amino acids. DNA of the CDR3: TGTGCCAGCAGCTTACAGAGAGACTCCGAGCAGTACGTC. This sequence encodes CASSLQRDSEQYV.

The chain has TRBV5-1 and TRBJ1-1; D gene unclear. The V end lost 0 bases, the J end lost 2 bases, and 5 bases lay between the germline ends. This CDR3 is built from 13 residues. The germline gives CDR1 SGHRS, CDR2 YFSETQ. The CDR3: CASSLDSNTEAFF. CDR3 nucleotide sequence: TGCGCCAGCAGCTTGGATTCCAACACTGAAGCTTTCTTT.

The table lists this clone with a count of one. V and J are TRBV24-1 and TRBJ1-2; TRBD1 matches 10 bases. This CDR3 has 16 amino acids. Losses at the gene ends were 3 bases for V and 2 bases for J; bases not matched to a gene: 5. The germline gives CDR1 KGHDR, CDR2 SFDVKD. CDR3 region: CATSDHGTGENYGYTF. Written as DNA, the CDR3 is TGTGCCACCAGTGATCATGGGACAGGGGAAAACTATGGCTACACCTTC.

The chain links TRBV19 to TRBJ1-5; unclear D gene. The germline V and J ends were trimmed by 8 bases and 3 bases, with 11 bases remaining between them. Germline loops: CDR1 LNHDA, CDR2 SQIVND (reference sequence). The CDR3 is 13 amino acids. For the CDR3, the DNA is TGTGCCAGTTCGCAACAGTCCAATCAGCCCCAGCATTTT. Translating it yields CASSQQSNQPQHF.

A word on this clone: Other nucleotide sequences in the sample specify the same CDR3. The chain employs TRBV5-1 and TRBJ1-2; no reliable D call. This CDR3 has 12 amino acids. Trimming cost V 0 bases and J 1 base, with 1 base left between them. The germline V gene encodes CDR1 SGHRS and CDR2 YFSETQ. CDR3: CASSLGNYGYTF. The CDR3 coding sequence is TGCGCCAGCAGCTTGGGTAACTATGGCTACACCTTC.

The J gene is TRBJ2-5, the V gene TRBV7-6; D is unclear. This CDR3 is 15 amino acids long. The ends were cut back, 3 bases at V and 1 base at J, with 12 bases in the middle. CDR1 SGHVS and CDR2 FNYEAQ come from the germline V gene. This CDR3 reads CASSFEVRGQETQYF. The DNA of the CDR3 is TGTGCCAGCAGCTTTGAGGTGAGAGGCCAAGAGACCCAGTACTTC.

The chain carries TRBV7-2 and TRBJ1-6, with D perhaps matching TRBD1 (5 bases). CDR3 length: 16 residues. Trimming pared 0 bases from V and 4 bases from J, leaving 10 bases between. Germline values: CDR1 SGHTA, CDR2 FQGNSA. The CDR3 DNA reads TGTGCCAGCAGCTTAGCGACGACAGCTTATAATTCACCCCTCCACTTT. This codes for CASSLATTAYNSPLHF.

This rearrangement joins TRBV2 to TRBJ1-6; TRBD1 matches 10 bases. The junction had 6 bases not matched to a gene; V was cut back by 2 bases and J by 8 bases. The CDR3 runs to 16 residues. Germline lookup yields CDR1 SNHLY and CDR2 FYNNEI. CDR3 DNA sequence: TGTGCCAGCAGTGAACTGGACAGGGGGGTTGATTCACCCCTCCACTTT. Translation: CASSELDRGVDSPLHF.

About this clone itself: A junction boundary mismatches the germline segment, possibly from a read error. The gene calls are TRBV3-1 (or the pseudogene TRBV3-2) and TRBJ2-3; maybe TRBD2 (5 bases). The CDR3 runs to 12 residues. The germline V gene has CDR1 LGHDT and CDR2 YNNKEL (reference sequence). CDR3 in DNA: TGTGCCAGCAGCCCCAGGCTGGGGAGTCCACGTTTT. This sequence encodes CASSPRLGSPRF.